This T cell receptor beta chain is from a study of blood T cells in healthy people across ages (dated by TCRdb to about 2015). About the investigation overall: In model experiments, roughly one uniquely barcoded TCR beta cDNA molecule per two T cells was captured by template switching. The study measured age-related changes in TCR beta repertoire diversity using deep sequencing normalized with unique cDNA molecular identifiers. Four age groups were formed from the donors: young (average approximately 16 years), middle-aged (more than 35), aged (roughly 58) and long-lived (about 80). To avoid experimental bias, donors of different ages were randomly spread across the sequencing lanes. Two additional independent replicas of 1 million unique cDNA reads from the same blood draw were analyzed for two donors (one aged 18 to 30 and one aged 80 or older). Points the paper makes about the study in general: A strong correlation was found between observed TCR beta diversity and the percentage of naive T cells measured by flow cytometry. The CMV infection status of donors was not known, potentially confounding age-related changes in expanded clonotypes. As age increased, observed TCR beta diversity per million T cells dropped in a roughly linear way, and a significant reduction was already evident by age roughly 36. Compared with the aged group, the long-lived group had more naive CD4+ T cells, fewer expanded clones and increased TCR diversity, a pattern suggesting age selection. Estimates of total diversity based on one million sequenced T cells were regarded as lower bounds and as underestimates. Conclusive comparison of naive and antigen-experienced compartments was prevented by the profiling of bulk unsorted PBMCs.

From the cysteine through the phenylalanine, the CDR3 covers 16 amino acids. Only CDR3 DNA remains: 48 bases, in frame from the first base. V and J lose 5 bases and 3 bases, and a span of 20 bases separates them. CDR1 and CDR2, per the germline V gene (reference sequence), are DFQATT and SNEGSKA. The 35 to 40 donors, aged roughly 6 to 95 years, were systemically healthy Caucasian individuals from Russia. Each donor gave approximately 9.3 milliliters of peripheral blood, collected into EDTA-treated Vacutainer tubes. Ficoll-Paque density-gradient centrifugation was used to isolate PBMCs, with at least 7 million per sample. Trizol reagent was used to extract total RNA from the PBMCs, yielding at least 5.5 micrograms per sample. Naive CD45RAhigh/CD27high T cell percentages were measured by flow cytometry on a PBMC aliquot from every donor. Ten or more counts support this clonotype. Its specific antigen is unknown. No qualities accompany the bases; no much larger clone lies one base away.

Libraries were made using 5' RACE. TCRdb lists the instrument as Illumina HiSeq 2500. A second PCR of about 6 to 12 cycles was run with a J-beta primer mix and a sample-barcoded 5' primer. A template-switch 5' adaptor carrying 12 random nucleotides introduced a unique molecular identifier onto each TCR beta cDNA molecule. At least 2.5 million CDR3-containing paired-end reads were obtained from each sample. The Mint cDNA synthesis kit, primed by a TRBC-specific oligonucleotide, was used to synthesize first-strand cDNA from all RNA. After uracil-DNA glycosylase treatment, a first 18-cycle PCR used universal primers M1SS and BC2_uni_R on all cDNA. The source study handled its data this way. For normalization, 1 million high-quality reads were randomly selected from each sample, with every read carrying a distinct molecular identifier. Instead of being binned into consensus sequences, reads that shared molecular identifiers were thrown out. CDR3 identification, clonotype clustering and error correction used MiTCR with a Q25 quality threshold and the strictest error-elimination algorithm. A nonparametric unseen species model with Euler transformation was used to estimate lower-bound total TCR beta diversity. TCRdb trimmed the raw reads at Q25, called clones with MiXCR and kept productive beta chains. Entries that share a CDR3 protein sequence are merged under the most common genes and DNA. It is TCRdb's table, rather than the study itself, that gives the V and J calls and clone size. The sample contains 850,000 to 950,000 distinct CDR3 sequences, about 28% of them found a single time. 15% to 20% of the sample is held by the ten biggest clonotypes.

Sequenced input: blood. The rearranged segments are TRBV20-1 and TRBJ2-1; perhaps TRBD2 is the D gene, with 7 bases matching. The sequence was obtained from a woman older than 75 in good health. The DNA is TGCAGTGCTTGCGAGTCGAGGGGGGGGTACTACAATGAGCAGTTCTTC. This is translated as CSACESRGGYYNEQFF.